Presented here are 8 T cell receptor beta chains from one specimen sequenced in a study of blood T cell repertoires in COVID-19. Assay: immunoSEQ multiplex PCR; the TCRdb copy retains only in-frame clones and omits some. Of 210,000 or so clones in the sample, 70% to 90% were seen once. Sequencing was carried out using peripheral blood. Receptor source: a woman under 30 who had recovered from COVID-19.

The chain links TRBV18 to TRBJ2-7; D is possibly TRBD1 (6 bases). The CDR3 is 15 residues long. The V gene lost 1 base and the J gene lost 2 bases, with 12 bases spanning the gap. Germline V CDR1 and CDR2: KGHSH, LQKENI. CDR3 sequence: CASSPRTDVPYEQYF. The CDR3 DNA sequence: TGTGCCAGCTCACCACGGACAGATGTTCCCTACGAGCAGTACTTC.

V usage is TRBV30 and J usage is TRBJ2-7; D gene uncertain. This CDR3 is built from 11 residues. The V gene's germline CDR1 is GTSNPN and CDR2 SVGIG (reference sequence). The ends were cut back, 3 bases at V and 3 bases at J, with 6 bases in the middle. The CDR3, as DNA: TGTGCCTGGAGCCTGTTCTACGAGCAGTACTTC. Protein sequence: CAWSLFYEQYF.

The V call is TRBV6-2 or TRBV6-3, the J call TRBJ2-7; 7 nucleotides agree with TRBD1. CDR3 size: 15 residues. Germline CDR1 reads MNHEY; CDR2 reads SVGEGT. J gave up 2 bases and V 6 bases, and 10 bases lay outside the gene matches. In DNA, the CDR3 is TGTGCCAGCAGCCTCTTATTACAGGGGCCCTACGAGCAGTACTTC. Residues: CASSLLLQGPYEQYF.

V usage is TRBV11-2 and J usage is TRBJ2-5; D call uncertain. CDR1 and CDR2 (germline): SGHAT, FQNNGV. CDR3 length: 13 residues. V dropped 5 bases and J dropped 5 bases, with 12 bases sitting between them. CDR3 coding DNA: TGTGCCAGCAGCCCATACTACGACGAGACCCAGTACTTC. Protein sequence: CASSPYYDETQYF.

The chain uses TRBV4-3 and TRBJ1-6; 8 nucleotides match TRBD1. This CDR3 region has 15 residues. From germline, CDR1 is LGHNA and CDR2 YSLEER. V trimming: 1 base; J trimming: 10 bases; junction bases outside the gene matches: 6. CDR3 residues: CASSQALGTGSPLHF. In DNA form, the CDR3 reads TGCGCCAGCAGCCAAGCCCTAGGGACAGGCTCACCCCTCCACTTT.

The CDR3 DNA sequence: TGCGCCAGCAGCCAAGGAATGCTAGCGGGTGAGTTCTACGAGCAGTACTTC. This encodes CASSQGMLAGEFYEQYF. The J gene is TRBJ2-7, the V gene TRBV4-1; 8 bases map to TRBD2. The CDR3 is 17 residues long. The V segment lost 1 base and the J segment 3 bases; nucleotides outside the gene matches: 11. Per the germline V gene, CDR1 is MGHRA and CDR2 is YSYEKL.

The CDR3 loop is CAWMRQGRVFSGANVLTF. CDR3 bases: TGTGCCTGGATGAGACAGGGGCGGGTGTTTTCTGGGGCCAACGTCCTGACTTTC. The chain combines TRBV30 with TRBJ2-6, with TRBD1 matching over 8 bases. J lost 1 base, V lost 4 bases, and 12 bases had no gene match. CDR1 is GTSNPN and CDR2 is SVGIG in the germline V gene (reference sequence). This CDR3 contains 18 residues.

This sequence joins TRBV7-3 and TRBJ2-1; TRBD1 aligns across 8 bases. The CDR3 is 15 amino acids. CDR1 is SGHTA, CDR2 FQGTGA, per germline. V trimming: 3 bases; J trimming: 3 bases; junction bases outside the gene matches: 4. CDR3 in amino acids: CASSLTGDSYNEQFF. CDR3 bases: TGTGCCAGCAGCTTGACAGGGGACAGCTACAATGAGCAGTTCTTC. The full variable domain, in which reference TRBV7-3 and TRBJ2-1 provide the parts outside the CDR3, is GAGVSQTPSNKVTEKGKYVELRCDPISGHTALYWYRQSLGQGPEFLIYFQGTGAADDSGLPNDRFFAVRPEGSVSTLKIQRTERGDSAVYLCASSLTGDSYNEQFFGPGTRLTVL.